This note documents a single T cell receptor (beta chain) sequence. Antigen specificity is unknown. The V and J ends lost 4 bases and 1 base respectively, with 13 bases between them. Germline V lookup: CDR1 PRHDT, CDR2 FYEKMQ (reference sequence). The length of the CDR3 is 16 residues. The source of the sample is a study of cytotoxic CD8 clonotypes in ibrutinib-treated CLL. About the research overall: Responses: roughly 25 partial, 2 complete; after median approximately 70 months, 14 stayed remitted, some 12 progressed. Study-level results: Clonotypes that were public were uncommon, and they contracted or stayed stable on treatment. Sustained-remission and progressing patients diverged in sampling times.

Repertoires were generated with immunoSEQ multiplex PCR, while TCRdb's copy carries only in-frame clones and drops some. The sample includes 150,000 or so clones, 80% of them seen just once. The sequence derives from a human donor with chronic lymphocytic leukemia. This chain joins TRBV13 and TRBJ2-2; D gene uncertain. This specimen was PBMCs, taken after 36 months of ibrutinib treatment. CDR3 region: CASSSLTAKNTGELFF. The CDR3 bases are TGTGCCAGCAGCTCACTGACGGCGAAGAACACCGGGGAGCTGTTTTTT.